A selection of T cell receptor beta chains follows, all from one sample in a study of blood T cell repertoires in COVID-19. Produced via immunoSEQ multiplex PCR; TCRdb's table is partial and in-frame only. The data hold 60,000 to 70,000 clones, with around 86% observed a single time. The specimen sequenced was peripheral blood. These TCRs come from a woman aged 55 to 70 with acute or convalescent COVID-19. The CDR3 runs from the conserved cysteine through the conserved F or W. The order of the fields is V gene, D gene, clone size, CDR3 protein. The D gene is left open where the match is weak. Only part of the rows carry a size: once, few, many, or a class if the clone is expanded.

>TRBV4-1|TRBD2|-
CASSQDGAGVRTDTQYF
>TRBV6-6|-|-
CASSYAGAWGYTF
>TRBV3-1/TRBV3-2|TRBD2|-
CASSQGLAGAEQFF
>TRBV7-2|-|-
CASTAGYNSPLHF
>TRBV6-5|-|once
CASGMTQGYEQYF
>TRBV3-1/TRBV3-2|TRBD1|-
CASSPGGNYGYTF
>TRBV5-1|TRBD1|-
CASSLSRDSQPPSVQYF
>TRBV5-1|TRBD1|-
CASSSSGTGGPEAFF
>TRBV6-4|TRBD1|-
CASSDSGIGDSSFYEQYF
>TRBV10-3|-|-
CAISGGGSTTEAFF
>TRBV6-5|-|-
CASSYVRQGNEQYF
>TRBV5-6|-|-
CASSPGWGRHGYTF
>TRBV7-2|TRBD1|-
CASSLAWTGFDSPLHF
>TRBV28|-|-
CASSYHEGSPGANVLTF
>TRBV5-4|TRBD2|-
CASSLSLAATDTQYF
>TRBV3-1/TRBV3-2|-|-
CASSRTTSRTANTEAFF
>TRBV13|TRBD2|-
CASTLLAGNEQFF
>TRBV15|-|-
CATSTSRDFVYNEQFF
>TRBV18|TRBD1|once
CASSPIQGALVTEAFF
>TRBV19|TRBD1|-
CASKTTGGESSGNTIYF
>TRBV19|-|-
CASQSTSGGYYGYTF
>TRBV5-6|TRBD1|-
CASSWGQGEAFF
>TRBV21-1|-|-
CASSKDREKDNSPLHF
>TRBV6-5|TRBD1|few
CASSRTGGGYTF
>TRBV27|-|-
CASSGQMNTEAFF
>TRBV2|-|-
CASSEYTGRYGYTF
>TRBV6-5|TRBD1|-
CASSRQGLYGYTF
>TRBV11-3|TRBD2|-
CASSSGLAGTGELFF
>TRBV7-6|-|-
CASSLGGDFSPLHF
>TRBV10-2|-|-
CASSEYTDTQYF
>TRBV30|-|-
CASTRRGWEQFF
>TRBV24-1|TRBD2|few
CATSDTGLAASNEQFF
>TRBV5-1|-|once
CASSLVHGRDTEAFF
>TRBV4-2|-|-
CASSQEVGLAADRLYGYTF
>TRBV30|-|-
CAWSRSYGYTF
>TRBV29-1|-|once
CSVTGKYTEAFF
>TRBV7-2|TRBD2|-
CASSLALAGLTGELFF
>TRBV3-1/TRBV3-2|-|-
CASSQDRGGAFF
>TRBV29-1|TRBD1|-
CSVLPGTGGRDTQYF
>TRBV4-2|TRBD2|-
CASSQDGTSGGDTQYF
>TRBV11-3|TRBD1|-
CASSEGQGASGELFF
>TRBV9|TRBD2|-
CASSVEGGRGGNEQFF
>TRBV7-8|-|once
CASSPYQDQTGATVLTF
>TRBV5-1|TRBD1|-
CASSSQGLGYTF
>TRBV7-2|-|-
CASSQNLGNQPQHF
>TRBV5-6|-|-
CASSSGQKVYGYTF
>TRBV5-1|-|-
CASSLEAREGYTF
>TRBV4-1|TRBD1|once
CASSREGGRSNTEAFF
>TRBV28|-|once
CASSLLAGNQPQHF
>TRBV24-1|TRBD2|-
CATSLSGTYEQYF
>TRBV29-1|TRBD1|-
CSVEGQMNTEAFF
>TRBV28|-|-
CASRAGTTDTQYF
>TRBV27|TRBD2|-
CASSLVLAGPSDTQYF
>TRBV28|TRBD1|-
CASSLLPGQGYGYTF
>TRBV5-5|TRBD2|-
CASSLALAEETQYF
>TRBV24-1|-|-
CATSDFSANEQFF
>TRBV2|-|medium-sized
CASSGQSEDPQPQHF
>TRBV5-4|-|-
CASSLAAGTYEQYF
>TRBV14|TRBD1|-
CASSPGQGFFEQFF
>TRBV11-2|-|few
CASSLSEGTNEKLFF